This T cell receptor beta chain was profiled in a study of beta chain features in type 1 diabetes. V dropped 0 bases and J dropped 2 bases, with 13 bases sitting between them. Germline V CDR1 and CDR2: LGHNA, YNFKEQ. The length of the CDR3 is 16 residues. Expressed TCRB transcripts were sequenced after all isolated RNA was converted to cDNA. Naive, central memory and regulatory T cell samples produced a mean of around 4 million reads. Data came from immunoSEQ multiplex PCR; TCRdb stores just in-frame clones and leaves some out. The data contain fewer than 150,000 clones, 6.9% of them singletons. The sequencing sample was made of central memory CD4+ T cells from blood. The TCR sequence derives from a woman in her 30s in good health. The V gene is TRBV4-2, the J gene TRBJ2-5; a weak D match, TRBD2 (6 bases). This CDR3 reads CASSQDKGRGQETQYF. CDR3 nucleotides: TGTGCCAGCAGCCAAGATAAGGGTCGGGGGCAAGAGACCCAGTACTTC.